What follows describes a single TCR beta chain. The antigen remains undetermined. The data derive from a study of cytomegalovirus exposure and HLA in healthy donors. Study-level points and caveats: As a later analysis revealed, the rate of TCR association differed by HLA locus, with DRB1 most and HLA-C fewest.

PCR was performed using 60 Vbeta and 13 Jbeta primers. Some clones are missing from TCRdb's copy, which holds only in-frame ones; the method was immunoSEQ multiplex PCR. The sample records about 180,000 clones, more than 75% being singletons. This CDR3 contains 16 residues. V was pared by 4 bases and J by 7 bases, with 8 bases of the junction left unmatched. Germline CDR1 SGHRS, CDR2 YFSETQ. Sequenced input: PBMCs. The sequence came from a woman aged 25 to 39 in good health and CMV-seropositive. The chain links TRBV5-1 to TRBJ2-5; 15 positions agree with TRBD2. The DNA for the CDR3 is TGCGCCAGCAGCACGGGGACTAGCGGGGGGCGTGGGACCCAGTACTTC. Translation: CASSTGTSGGRGTQYF.